This T cell receptor beta chain originates from a study of blood T cells in healthy people across ages. Study at large: Template switching picked up about one barcoded beta molecule for each two T cells. Study-wide points: The fall in TCR beta diversity per million T cells was roughly linear with age.

Worth noting for this clonotype: The antigen is undetermined.

Each sample provided at least 6 micrograms of extracted total RNA. For the second PCR, which ran for about 7 to 11 cycles, a sample-barcoded 5' primer and a J-beta primer mix were used. In TCRdb, the 5' RACE reads were re-called with MiXCR into one record per CDR3 protein. In the table there are under 2 million distinct CDR3 sequences, roughly 32% of which are singletons. The receptor's source is a woman in her twenties or thirties in good health. Specimen: blood.

CDR3 protein: CASSREASGGQETQYF. As DNA, the CDR3 is TGCGCCAGCAGCCGAGAAGCTAGCGGGGGACAAGAGACCCAGTACTTC. V is TRBV4-1 and J is TRBJ2-5; TRBD2 agrees at 10 bases. The CDR3 consists of 16 residues. V lost 4 bases and J lost 2; bases outside the gene matches: 7. Germline lookup yields CDR1 MGHRA and CDR2 YSYEKL.